A single sample gave rise to the 11 T cell receptor beta chains below, sequenced in a study of OX40 agonist ivuxolimab in advanced cancers. Produced via immunoSEQ multiplex PCR; TCRdb's table is partial and in-frame only. In the table there are 9,000 to 15,000 clones, about 83% of which are singletons. The sequences come from CD4+ or CD8+ T cells sorted from blood, collected in a trial of the OX40 agonist ivuxolimab. The receptors derive from an adult with an advanced solid tumor such as melanoma, head and neck, liver or kidney cancer.

CDR3 residues: CASSYSTGTSTDTQYF. CDR3 in DNA: TGTGCCAGCAGTTATTCAACAGGGACTAGCACAGATACGCAGTATTTT. The chain couples TRBV2 to TRBJ2-3; D possibly uses TRBD1 or TRBD2 (6 bases each). V was shortened by 5 bases and J by 0 bases, with 15 bases between the two germline ends. Germline values: CDR1 SNHLY, CDR2 FYNNEI. This CDR3 is built from 16 residues. The entire variable domain, with the rest obtained from reference TRBV2 and TRBJ2-3, is as follows: EPEVTQTPSHQVTQMGQEVILRCVPISNHLYFYWYRQILGQKVEFLVSFYNNEISEKSEIFDDQFSVERPDGSNFTLKIRSTKLEDSAMYFCASSYSTGTSTDTQYFGPGTRLTVL.

This sequence joins TRBV11-2 and TRBJ2-3; a possible D gene is TRBD2 (6 bases). This CDR3 has 15 amino acids. V shed 5 bases and J shed 6 bases, with 18 bases lying between them. Germline V gives CDR1 SGHAT, CDR2 FQNNGV. CDR3 loop: CASSKGGASVDTQYF. CDR3 DNA sequence: TGTGCCAGCAGCAAAGGTGGGGCTAGCGTGGATACGCAGTATTTT.

This clone has just a few counts. The rearrangement links TRBV7-9 to TRBJ1-1; 7 bases line up with TRBD1. CDR1 SEHNR and CDR2 FQNEAQ come from the germline V gene (reference sequence). V shed 3 bases, J shed 0 bases, and the junction held 1 base outside the gene matches. CDR3 length: 14 amino acids. The CDR3 loop reads CASSLTGMNTEAFF. The CDR3 region has the DNA TGTGCCAGCAGCTTGACAGGGATGAACACTGAAGCTTTCTTT.

V usage is TRBV7-3 and J usage is TRBJ2-3, with D possibly TRBD1 on 6 matching bases. CDR3 length equals 13 residues. V was trimmed by 5 bases and J by 5 bases, leaving 11 bases between them. Germline V gene lookup returns CDR1 SGHTA and CDR2 FQGTGA. CDR3 region: CASSTIQGDTQYF. The CDR3 bases are TGTGCCAGCAGCACGATACAGGGAGATACGCAGTATTTT.

The chain is built from TRBV7-9 and TRBJ2-5; D unclear. Per germline, CDR1 SEHNR and CDR2 FQNEAQ (reference sequence). This CDR3 is built from 11 residues. Trimming shortened V by 3 bases and J by 4 bases, and 3 bases separated the two germline ends. The CDR3, as DNA: TGTGCCAGCAGCTTCTCAGAGACCCAGTACTTC. Residues: CASSFSETQYF.

The V gene is TRBV5-4, the J gene TRBJ2-5, with 10 positions matching TRBD2. V trimming: 4 bases; J trimming: 4 bases; junction bases outside the gene matches: 4. Germline CDR1 and CDR2: SGHNT and YYREEE (reference sequence). The CDR3 is 14 amino acids. In DNA, the CDR3 is TGTGCCAGCAGCGGGGGACTAGCGTTAGAGACCCAGTACTTC. Its translation is CASSGGLALETQYF.

The genes are TRBV7-9 and TRBJ1-2, with 8 bases identical to TRBD1. Germline CDR1 SEHNR, CDR2 FQNEAQ (reference sequence). V lost 7 bases and J lost 8; bases outside the gene matches: 9. The CDR3 sequence is 13 residues long. CDR3 sequence: CASTSDRGDGYTF. The CDR3 DNA sequence: TGTGCCAGCACCTCTGACAGGGGTGACGGCTACACCTTC.

This rearrangement joins TRBV19 to TRBJ2-3, with D unresolved. The germline V and J ends were trimmed by 5 bases and 0 bases, with 9 bases remaining between them. Germline-derived CDR1 and CDR2 are LNHDA and SQIVND (reference sequence). This CDR3 has 14 residues. CDR3 loop: CASSPSSSTDTQYF. The CDR3 nucleotides read TGTGCCAGTAGTCCCAGTTCTAGCACAGATACGCAGTATTTT.

CDR3 region: CASSPSRVAYNEQFF. CDR3 DNA sequence: TGCGCCAGCAGCCCAAGTCGGGTTGCATACAATGAGCAGTTCTTC. This chain joins TRBV4-1 and TRBJ2-1; D gene unclear. Germline CDR1 is MGHRA and CDR2 is YSYEKL. The CDR3 is 15 residues long. The V and J ends lost 4 bases and 4 bases respectively, with 14 bases between them.

This chain uses TRBV7-9 with TRBJ2-7, with TRBD2 identical over 7 bases. Trimming took 5 bases from V and 3 from J; bases not matched to a gene: 7. Germline lookup yields CDR1 SEHNR and CDR2 FQNEAQ (reference sequence). CDR3 size: 14 residues. The CDR3 DNA is TGTGCCAGCAGCGGTGGGACTACACTCTACGAGCAGTACTTC. Translating it yields CASSGGTTLYEQYF.

The chain recombines TRBV5-7 with TRBJ2-7, with no clear D. TRBV5-7 is recorded as an ORF, its role being uncertain. The CDR3 totals 16 residues. V gave up 2 bases and J gave up 4 bases, with 19 bases separating them. This CDR3 is CASSFHETADLYEQYF. The CDR3 DNA reads TGTGCCAGCAGCTTCCACGAGACGGCTGATCTTTACGAGCAGTACTTC.